Below are 10 T cell receptor beta chains sequenced from a single sample in a study of graft-versus-host responses after intestinal transplantation. Sequenced by immunoSEQ multiplex PCR; TCRdb stores in-frame clones only, minus some. The sample has over 35,000 clones; 91% are singletons. The starting material was PBMCs, obtained 314 days after intestinal transplant. The receptors were gathered from a human patient who received an intestinal transplant, so some T cells may come from the graft donor.

The CDR3 sequence: CASSSPGRVTYEQYF. CDR3 sequence (DNA): TGTGCCAGCAGCTCGCCCGGACGGGTTACCTACGAGCAGTACTTC. J is TRBJ2-7 and V is TRBV11-2; D unclear. Germline-derived CDR1 and CDR2 are SGHAT and FQNNGV. V shed 4 bases and J shed 2 bases, with 15 bases lying between them. The CDR3 sequence is 15 residues long. Variable domain in full (rest from reference TRBV11-2 and TRBJ2-7): EAGVAQSPRYKIIEKRQSVAFWCNPISGHATLYWYQQILGQGPKLLIQFQNNGVVDDSQLPKDRFSAERLKGVDSTLKIQPAKLEDSAVYLCASSSPGRVTYEQYFGPGTRLTVT.

The chain has TRBV10-3 and TRBJ2-1; D is possibly TRBD2 (5 bases). Per germline, CDR1 ENHRY and CDR2 SYGVKD. Trimming pared 10 bases from V and 1 base from J, leaving 20 bases between. This CDR3 is built from 16 residues. This CDR3 is CATKPAGFSSYNEQFF. In DNA form, the CDR3 reads TGTGCCACTAAACCGGCGGGCTTTAGTTCCTACAATGAGCAGTTCTTC.

In its sample, this clone was seen once. J is TRBJ1-3 and V is TRBV11-2, with D hard to call. The CDR3 extends over 15 amino acids. CDR1 is SGHAT and CDR2 is FQNNGV in the germline V gene. Deletions cut 4 bases from V and 4 bases from J, with 14 bases between. CDR3 sequence: CASSSTQDGGNTIYF. The CDR3 bases are TGTGCCAGCAGCTCCACCCAGGACGGGGGAAACACCATATATTTT. The whole variable domain, filled in from reference TRBV11-2 and TRBJ1-3, reads EAGVAQSPRYKIIEKRQSVAFWCNPISGHATLYWYQQILGQGPKLLIQFQNNGVVDDSQLPKDRFSAERLKGVDSTLKIQPAKLEDSAVYLCASSSTQDGGNTIYFGEGSWLTVV.

The J gene is TRBJ1-1, the V gene TRBV5-1, with no clear D. V lost 7 bases to trimming and J lost 0 bases, with 10 bases between them. This CDR3 region has 13 residues. From germline, CDR1 is SGHRS and CDR2 YFSETQ. The CDR3 protein is CASREGLNTEAFF. The CDR3 DNA follows: TGCGCCAGCCGCGAGGGCTTGAACACTGAAGCTTTCTTT.

The chain combines TRBV9 with TRBJ1-3, with D unclear. Germline CDR1 reads SGDLS; CDR2 reads YYNGEE. This CDR3 spans 11 amino acids. V dropped 3 bases and J dropped 8 bases, with 6 bases sitting between them. The CDR3 region has the DNA TGTGCCAGCAGCGGCGGGGACACCATATATTTT. This translates into CASSGGDTIYF.

This clone was observed a few times. The V gene is TRBV9, the J gene TRBJ2-7, with D perhaps assigned TRBD1 or TRBD2 (7 bases each). The CDR3 contains 13 residues. The germline gives CDR1 SGDLS, CDR2 YYNGEE. V was pared by 3 bases and J by 6 bases, with 13 bases between. CDR3 coding DNA: TGTGCCAGCAGCGAGGGAGGGGGCGGCGAGCAGTACTTC. Translating gives CASSEGGGGEQYF. Full variable domain (rest looked up from reference TRBV9 and TRBJ2-7): DSGVTQTPKHLITATGQRVTLRCSPRSGDLSVYWYQQSLDQGLQFLIQYYNGEERAKGNILERFSAQQFPDLHSELNLSSLELGDSALYFCASSEGGGGEQYFGPGTRLTVT.

The chain uses TRBV10-3 and TRBJ1-1; D remains unclear. CDR1 and CDR2 from the germline V gene are ENHRY and SYGVKD. Trimming removed 6 bases from V and 1 base from J, with 3 bases in between. This CDR3 is 11 amino acids long. CDR3 protein: CAISQNTEAFF. The CDR3 DNA sequence: TGTGCCATCAGCCAGAACACTGAAGCTTTCTTT.

Turning to this clone: The junction and the germline gene differ at one end; a read error may be behind it. The chain links TRBV7-2 to TRBJ2-7; the match to TRBD2 covers 7 bases. The CDR3 loop spans 15 amino acids. CDR1 and CDR2 from the germline V gene are SGHTA and FQGNSA. The CDR3 sequence is CASTLASGSSYEQYF. CDR3 sequence (DNA): TGTGCCAGCACCTTAGCTAGCGGTAGCTCCTACGAGCAGTACTTC.

Of note for this clone: At one end, the junction sequence differs from germline, possibly due to a read error. The chain is built from TRBV5-1 and TRBJ1-4, with a weak D call TRBD1 (5 bases). The CDR3 extends over 12 amino acids. Germline CDR1 SGHRS, CDR2 YFSETQ. CDR3 amino acids: CASSLNGGKLLF. CDR3 bases: TGCGCCAGCAGCTTGAATGGGGGAAAACTGCTTTTT.

This chain links TRBV15 with TRBJ2-5; TRBD1 agrees at 9 bases. V lost 0 bases and J lost 5; bases outside the gene matches: 4. The CDR3 is 15 residues long. Germline assignment: CDR1 LNHNV and CDR2 YYDKDF (reference sequence). In nucleotides, the CDR3 is TGTGCCACCAGCAGAGAACAGGGGGCCAAGGAGACCCAGTACTTC. Amino acid sequence: CATSREQGAKETQYF. Combining the CDR3 with reference TRBV15 and TRBJ2-5 gives the whole variable domain DAMVIQNPRYQVTQFGKPVTLSCSQTLNHNVMYWYQQKSSQAPKLLFHYYDKDFNNEADTPDNFQSRRPNTSFCFLDIRSPGLGDTAMYLCATSREQGAKETQYFGPGTRLLVL.